This TCR beta chain was observed in a study of chemoradiotherapy in HPV16-positive cancers. Study outcomes and limitations: Candidate HPV-specific clones and E7-related TCR motifs grew in tumor during treatment.

The ends were cut back, 1 base at V and 0 bases at J, with 12 bases in the middle. Germline V gives CDR1 SGHTA, CDR2 FQGNSA. The CDR3 loop spans 16 amino acids. Comments on this clone: What it recognizes is unknown.

Generated by immunoSEQ multiplex PCR, the TCRdb table keeps only in-frame clones and is missing some. Of over 15,000 clones in the sample, around 84% were seen once. This chain uses TRBV7-2 with TRBJ1-1; no firm D call. The TCR sequence derives from a human donor with HPV-associated anogenital cancer. Sample: blood, taken from a patient who underwent chemoradiotherapy. The CDR3 sequence is CASSLVPTGMNTEAFF. The CDR3 coding sequence is TGTGCCAGCAGCTTAGTTCCGACGGGAATGAACACTGAAGCTTTCTTT.